In its sample, the clone carrying this T cell receptor beta chain was seen a few times. The TCR library protocol attached unique molecular identifiers to the individual cDNA molecules. One entry per CDR3 protein results from TCRdb running MiXCR on the 5' RACE reads. The profile covers tens of thousands of distinct CDR3 sequences, with less than 6.5% appearing a single time and around an eighth taken by the ten largest. This specimen belongs to a study of early T cells in non-severe SARS-CoV-2 infection. Looking at the study overall: Chains from this unsorted whole-blood bulk RNA could not be paired.

The specimen was whole blood. The receptor was isolated from an adult who was a healthcare worker with PCR-confirmed SARS-CoV-2 infection or an uninfected control (not recorded which).

In DNA form, the CDR3 reads TGTGCCAGCGGCGGGACAGCCCCCTACAATGAGCAGTTCTTC. As protein: CASGGTAPYNEQFF. The V call is TRBV11-3, the J call TRBJ2-1, with D possibly TRBD1 on 7 matching bases. This CDR3 is 14 amino acids long. V gave up 8 bases and J gave up 2 bases, with 13 bases separating them. Germline CDR1 reads SGHNT; CDR2 reads YENEEA.